One T cell receptor beta chain is described in this entry. These data come from a study of blood T cell repertoires in COVID-19. In assigning cohorts, the study relied on participant-reported clinical history. Libraries were prepared by immunoSEQ multiplex PCR; TCRdb keeps only in-frame clonotypes and omits some of them. The table lists 300,000 to 400,000 clones, roughly nine tenths of them singletons. This CDR3 region has 17 residues. V was cut by 1 base and J by 2 bases, with 16 bases left in between. Germline V gives CDR1 SGDLS, CDR2 YYNGEE. This sequence originates from a man between 18 and 35 years old who had recovered from COVID-19. J is TRBJ2-1 and V is TRBV9; the D gene is possibly TRBD2 (6 bases). The sample was PBMCs or T cells enriched from blood (not recorded which). The CDR3 DNA reads TGTGCCAGCAGCGTAACTTCTGGTGGCGGGACCTACAATGAGCAGTTCTTC. It yields the protein CASSVTSGGGTYNEQFF.